This entry features one T cell receptor beta chain sequence. There is no known antigen for this receptor. Base qualities are not recorded, but no much larger clone differs from it by a single base. The data originate from a study of shared clonotypes between healthy human individuals (dated by TCRdb to 2020 to 2022). Turning to the overall study: A few men and two women, aged 18 to 49 years, made up the cohort. For each donor, three plates each were used for CD4 naive and CD4 memory, two plates were used for CD8 naive, and one plate was used for CD8 memory. To estimate repertoire size and how much clonotype sharing occurs between individuals, the study deeply sequenced the blood TCR repertoires of several healthy adults. To increase sequencing depth and limit assay-specific biases, different laboratories used diverse techniques to prepare libraries and sequence TCR repertoires. Per donor, leukapheresis produced somewhere between about 0.85 and 9.5 billion PBMCs. The paper as a whole reports these results and caveats: Estimated clonotype richness was generally larger for naive than for memory subsets. Compared with non-shared clonotypes, the clonotypes found in all four sorted-subset donors had higher generation probabilities. Rarefaction of sorted-subset datasets indicated incomplete sequencing despite the large sequencing depth. Sharing across a handful of donors was observed for roughly 5.4% of naive CD4, 3.5% of naive CD8, about 2.3% of memory CD4, and around 0.42% of memory CD8 clonotypes. Sampling was restricted to blood, and TCR repertoires in tissues likely differ from the TCR repertoires found in blood. Because the study included only a small number of donors, the genetic and exposure-history diversity represented was limited. Based on pairwise subsampling, the degree of clonotype sharing among donors was expected to be affected by sequencing depth.

The donors were healthy, HIV-negative adults with no recently reported acute infections or vaccinations. Only Caucasian adults living in Nashville, Tennessee, USA were represented among the donors. CD4+ T cells were enriched by magnetic negative selection; naive cells were then positively selected on CD45RA, and the negative fraction formed the memory subset. Blood was obtained by leukapheresis, after which PBMCs were separated by Ficoll-Histopaque density gradient centrifugation and cryopreserved in liquid nitrogen vapor phase. Analytical flow cytometry was used to check the purity and quantity of each magnetically sorted T cell population. Each sorted fraction had its genomic DNA isolated and then quantified by UV absorbance on a Nanodrop 2000c. Trimming at the junction amounts to 1 base on V and 12 bases on J, and the germline ends lie 16 bases apart. The CDR3, from cysteine to phenylalanine, totals 13 residues. Only the CDR3 DNA stays, 39 bases, in frame from base 1. The germline V gene (reference sequence) supplies CDR1 GTSNPN and CDR2 SVGIG.

Using the deep immunoSEQ assay, TCR CDR3 regions were amplified from genomic DNA by multiplex PCR. Extracted genomic DNA from each cell subset was distributed evenly across all wells of several immunoSEQ 96-well plates, and each plate was treated as a replicate. Each replicate PCR for sorted subsets received roughly 200 ng genomic DNA, equal to roughly 33,000 T cell genomes. Purified libraries were quantified with a Qubit 3.0 fluorometer, sized on a Bioanalyzer 2100, and re-quantified with the KAPA Library Quantification kit. Each immunoSEQ 96-well plate was sequenced on its own single-read 150-cycle Illumina NextSeq 550 flow cell. Concerning the study's data processing: Because the immunoSEQ output included only junctional sequences and no quality scores, the filtering could not be the same as the filtering used for full-length reads. To assign V/J genes and CDR3, sequences were annotated against IMGT germline references using PyIR, a Python wrapper for IgBLAST v1.9. Reads were removed for weak V/J assignments (E-value above 1e-6), missing CDR3, stop codons, out-of-frame junctions, or ambiguous translated residues. V3J clonotypes were defined by identical inferred V gene, J gene, and CDR3 amino acid sequence. To compute the percentage overlap between repertoires, the number of shared unique clonotypes was divided by the size of the smaller repertoire. RTK rarefaction, the Chao1 estimator, and Recon v2.1 estimates of unobserved clonotypes were used to assess repertoire richness. For all TCRbeta clonotypes obtained by the gDNA method from a few donors, generation probabilities were computed with OLGA. Held by TCRdb, this immuneACCESS table contains in-frame sequences only and omits some clones. Under half of the omission traces to an unresolved V gene where checked; the cause of the rest is unknown. Clone size and V and J calls were adopted from that table, with D and trimming inferred from the DNA. The sample table lists 950,000 to 1,100,000 clones, approximately 70% of them with a count of one. The ten biggest clones cover nearly 1.5% of the sample.

The chain uses TRBV30 and TRBJ2-1; confidence is insufficient to name the D gene. Material for sequencing was memory CD4+ T cells sorted from blood. This specimen's cell subset or site label, per the study, means: CD45RA-negative fraction. The sequence derives from a man younger than 35 in good health. The nucleotides read TGTGCCTGGAGTGCGCAGTCCGCCTTGGGGCAGTTCTTC. Its coded protein is CAWSAQSALGQFF. Joined to the reference TRBV30 and TRBJ2-1 proteins, this CDR3 gives the full variable domain: SQTIHQWPATLVQPVGSPLSLECTVEGTSNPNLYWYRQAAGRGLQLLFYSVGIGQISSEVPQNLSASRPQDRQFILSSKKLLLSDSGFYLCAWSAQSALGQFFGPGTRLTVL.